A single sample is the source of the 12 T cell receptor beta chains below, sequenced in a study of identical twins. TCRdb reprocessed the 5' RACE reads with MiXCR, giving one entry per CDR3 protein. The sample holds 1.5 million to 2 million distinct CDR3 sequences, roughly a third seen once. The specimen was cord blood. These TCRs come from a newborn girl in good health.

The rearrangement joins TRBV28 to TRBJ2-7, with 9 bases matching TRBD1. Trimming took 6 bases from V and 1 from J; bases not matched to a gene: 10. Germline CDR1 and CDR2: MDHEN and SYDVKM. This CDR3 region has 16 residues. CDR3 sequence reads: CASRTGQGPSSYEQYF. The DNA for the CDR3 is TGTGCCAGCAGAACTGGACAGGGGCCATCGTCCTACGAGCAGTACTTC.

Details on this clonotype: A read error may account for a junction end that differs from germline. This chain uses TRBV27 with TRBJ1-4; D perhaps matches TRBD1 (6 bases). From germline, CDR1 is MNHEY and CDR2 SMNVEV (reference sequence). CDR3 length: 13 amino acids. CDR3 coding DNA: TGTGCCAGCAGTGCAGGGGTTAATGAAAACCTGTTTTTT. It specifies CASSAGVNENLFF. The whole variable domain, remainder taken from reference TRBV27 and TRBJ1-4, is EAQVTQNPRYLITVTGKKLTVTCSQNMNHEYMSWYRQDPGLGLRQIYYSMNVEVTDKGDVPEGYKVSRKEKRNFPLILESPSPNQTSLYFCASSAGVNENLFFGSGTQLSVL.

This clonotype was detected a few times. The rearrangement links TRBV6-6 to TRBJ2-3, with a possible D match to TRBD1 (6 bases). Germline V gives CDR1 MNHNY, CDR2 SVGAGI (reference sequence). This CDR3 spans 14 amino acids. Deletions cut 2 bases from V and 5 bases from J, with 11 bases between. CDR3 in DNA: TGTGCCAGCAGTTACCCGGCCAGGGGAGATACGCAGTATTTT. This codes for CASSYPARGDTQYF.

Comments on this clonotype: An end of the junction does not agree with germline; a read error may underlie this. The chain carries TRBV6-2 or TRBV6-3 and TRBJ2-3; 9 bases are a match to TRBD2. The CDR3 contains 23 residues. Germline V gene data show CDR1 as MNHEY and CDR2 as SVGEGT. CDR3 amino acids: CACSYPSSPPLARGGFSTDTQYF. The CDR3, as DNA: TGTGCCTGCAGTTACCCCTCTTCCCCCCCACTTGCGCGGGGGGGTTTTAGCACAGATACGCAGTATTTT.

This clonotype was counted only a few times. The V call is TRBV7-2, the J call TRBJ2-1; 10 nucleotides agree with TRBD2. Trimming at V came to 4 bases and at J to 0 bases, leaving 9 bases not matched to a gene. The V gene's germline CDR1 is SGHTA and CDR2 FQGNSA. The CDR3 has 18 amino acids. In DNA, the CDR3 is TGTGCCAGCAGCTCCATGACTAGCGGGCTTGGCTCCTACAATGAGCAGTTCTTC. As protein: CASSSMTSGLGSYNEQFF.

Concerning this clonotype: Its ends do not fully match the called genes, so a read error is possible. J is TRBJ2-7 and V is TRBV28; TRBD1 agrees at 11 bases. Germline lookup yields CDR1 MDHEN and CDR2 SYDVKM. The CDR3 sequence is 15 residues long. CDR3 loop: CACSYSGTGGYEQYF. Here the CDR3 DNA reads TGTGCCTGCAGTTATTCAGGGACAGGGGGCTACGAGCAGTACTTC.

The J gene is TRBJ2-5, the V gene TRBV30, with D maybe TRBD1 (5 bases). Germline values: CDR1 GTSNPN, CDR2 SVGIG (reference sequence). Trimming took off 2 bases at V and 7 bases at J, with 20 bases between the two ends. The CDR3 extends over 15 amino acids. This CDR3 reads CAWSLDSHLTMTQYF. As DNA, the CDR3 is TGTGCCTGGAGTTTAGACAGTCATCTAACCATGACCCAGTACTTC.

The CDR3: CSARVGQSSYEQYF. The CDR3 DNA is TGCAGTGCTAGAGTGGGCCAAAGCTCCTACGAGCAGTACTTC. V is TRBV20-1 and J is TRBJ2-7; D ambiguous. Trimming took 1 base from V and 0 from J, leaving 10 bases between them. Germline lookup yields CDR1 DFQATT and CDR2 SNEGSKA (reference sequence). The CDR3 covers 14 residues.

About this clonotype: A much larger clone lies a single base off, so this may be a read error. V gene TRBV5-1 combines with J gene TRBJ2-1; TRBD2 aligns across 10 bases. Germline V gene lookup returns CDR1 SGHRS and CDR2 YFSETQ. The CDR3 extends over 14 amino acids. The DNA of the CDR3 is TGCGTCAGCAGTTCCACTAGCGGGAACAATGAGCAGTTCTTC. It encodes CVSSSTSGNNEQFF.

This chain links TRBV5-1 with TRBJ2-1; D possibly matches TRBD1 or TRBD2 (5 bases each). Per the germline V gene, CDR1 is SGHRS and CDR2 is YFSETQ. V gave up 4 bases and J gave up 0 bases, with 14 bases separating them. The CDR3 sequence is 16 residues long. CDR3 loop: CASSPGTSSSYNEQFF. The CDR3 nucleotides read TGCGCCAGCAGCCCCGGGACGTCGAGCTCCTACAATGAGCAGTTCTTC. Full variable domain (outside the CDR3, taken from reference TRBV5-1 and TRBJ2-1): KAGVTQTPRYLIKTRGQQVTLSCSPISGHRSVSWYQQTPGQGLQFLFEYFSETQRNKGNFPGRFSGRQFSNSRSEMNVSTLELGDSALYLCASSPGTSSSYNEQFFGPGTRLTVL.

With regard to this clonotype: The junction does not match germline at one end; this may be a read error. The CDR3 loop is CAEGLTGTYDQYF. The CDR3 nucleotides are TGTGCCGAGGGCTTGACAGGGACCTACGACCAGTACTTC. The gene calls are TRBV6-7 and TRBJ2-7; 7 bases are a match to TRBD1. TRBV6-7 is reported as an ORF; its role is uncertain. The CDR3 is 13 amino acids.

V is TRBV27 and J is TRBJ2-3; TRBD2 matches 9 bases. Per germline, CDR1 MNHEY and CDR2 SMNVEV (reference sequence). There are 19 residues in the CDR3. V trimming: 3 bases; J trimming: 0 bases; junction bases outside the gene matches: 13. This chain's CDR3 is CASSFHHPTSGTSTDTQYF. Written as DNA, the CDR3 is TGTGCCAGCAGTTTCCATCATCCGACTAGCGGCACTAGCACAGATACGCAGTATTTT.